These 24 T cell receptor beta chains originate from one sample sequenced in a study of blood T cell repertoires in COVID-19 (dated by TCRdb to 2018 to 2021). The library was made by the immunoSEQ multiplex PCR assay. TCRdb obtained this table from immuneACCESS and retained in-frame rearrangements with V and J assigned. These tables miss some clones; where compared with another copy, unresolved V genes account for less than half of the shortfall, and the remainder is unexplained. The sample records about 180,000 clones, 70% to 90% of which are singletons. The biggest ten clones account for roughly 2.5% of the sample. Sequencing input: peripheral blood. These receptors were taken from a man aged 40-49 years with active or convalescent COVID-19.

The chain combines TRBV27 with TRBJ2-1; D unclear. This CDR3 is built from 13 residues. Per the germline V gene, CDR1 is MNHEY and CDR2 is SMNVEV (reference sequence). Trimming stripped 0 bases from V and 4 bases from J, with 4 bases between. CDR3 bases: TGTGCCAGCAGTTTATCCAGATACAATGAGCAGTTCTTC. Translated, it gives CASSLSRYNEQFF.

Here the CDR3 reads CASSLRGTGLDTEAFF. The CDR3 nucleotides read TGTGCCAGCAGCTTGCGCGGGACAGGATTGGACACTGAAGCTTTCTTT. V and J are TRBV7-9 and TRBJ1-1; TRBD1 matches 8 bases. The CDR3 runs to 16 residues. The germline CDR1 and CDR2 sequences are SEHNR and FQNEAQ (reference sequence). The J segment lost 3 bases and the V segment lost 3 bases, leaving 9 bases of the junction unmatched.

This clone came up once. The V and J genes are TRBV27 and TRBJ1-1, with 9 bases that match TRBD1. CDR1 is MNHEY, CDR2 SMNVEV, per germline (reference sequence). This CDR3 comprises 16 residues. The V and J ends lost 6 bases and 5 bases, in that order; junction bases with no gene match: 13. CDR3 sequence (DNA): TGTGCCAGCAGCGCCGTTTCCGGGACAGGGTGGACTGAAGCTTTCTTT. As protein: CASSAVSGTGWTEAFF.

This rearrangement joins TRBV3-1 (or the pseudogene TRBV3-2) to TRBJ1-2, with a tentative D call TRBD1 (5 bases). The length of the CDR3 is 17 residues. The ends were cut back, 3 bases at V and 1 base at J, with 18 bases in the middle. Germline CDR1 LGHDT, CDR2 YNNKEL (reference sequence). The CDR3 region has the DNA TGTGCCAGCAGCCACCGGGACTTAGGACTAGGTAACTATGGCTACACCTTC. Its protein product is CASSHRDLGLGNYGYTF.

The V and J genes are TRBV9 and TRBJ1-1, with 10 positions matching TRBD1. The CDR3 runs to 17 residues. Germline CDR1 and CDR2: SGDLS and YYNGEE. V lost 4 bases, J lost 4 bases, and 13 bases stayed unmatched. The CDR3 DNA sequence: TGTGCCAGCAGCCCCGGACAGGGGGGGCCTTTGGGCACTGAAGCTTTCTTT. It yields the protein CASSPGQGGPLGTEAFF.

The chain carries TRBV7-9 and TRBJ1-1; no reliable D call. The germline V gene encodes CDR1 SEHNR and CDR2 FQNEAQ (reference sequence). The CDR3 extends over 13 amino acids. V dropped 3 bases and J dropped 0 bases, with 5 bases sitting between them. The CDR3 DNA sequence: TGTGCCAGCAGCTTTGGCCTGAACACTGAAGCTTTCTTT. This gives the protein CASSFGLNTEAFF.

The chain uses TRBV9 and TRBJ2-2, with TRBD1 matching 8 bases. The CDR3 totals 17 residues. CDR1 is SGDLS, CDR2 YYNGEE, per germline. J lost 4 bases, V lost 1 base, and 9 bases had no gene match. CDR3 loop: CASSVFTGGRGTGELFF. DNA of the CDR3: TGTGCCAGCAGCGTATTTACAGGGGGGCGAGGCACCGGGGAGCTGTTTTTT.

The chain recombines TRBV15 with TRBJ2-5; perhaps TRBD1 as D (5 bases). Trimming left V 0 bases short and J 4 bases short, with 12 bases between. CDR1 is LNHNV and CDR2 is YYDKDF in the germline V gene (reference sequence). The CDR3 runs 15 residues. CDR3 in DNA: TGTGCCACCAGCAGAGATAGCCAGGGCGGAGAGACCCAGTACTTC. This codes for CATSRDSQGGETQYF.

The V gene is TRBV10-1, the J gene TRBJ1-4, with D possibly being TRBD1 (6 bases). CDR1 and CDR2 from the germline V gene are WNHNN and SYGVQD (reference sequence). The CDR3 contains 17 residues. Between the trimmed V and J ends, which lost 2 bases and 4 bases, there was a span of 17 bases. The CDR3 DNA reads as TGCGCCAGCAGTGAGATTGGGGGCTCCACCTATAATGAAAAACTGTTTTTT. This codes for CASSEIGGSTYNEKLFF.

The CDR3 bases are TGTGCCAGCAGTGAAGAGGGCAGGACAGGCTACACCTTC. It yields the protein CASSEEGRTGYTF. The gene calls are TRBV6-1 and TRBJ1-2; possibly TRBD1 for D (5 bases). The CDR3 spans 13 residues. Germline CDR1 and CDR2: MNHNS and SASEGT. V gave up 1 base and J gave up 8 bases, with 11 bases separating them.

V and J are TRBV7-9 and TRBJ1-6; 9 bases are shared with TRBD1. The V segment lost 3 bases and the J segment 8 bases; nucleotides outside the gene matches: 2. In germline, CDR1 is SEHNR, CDR2 FQNEAQ (reference sequence). This CDR3 comprises 14 residues. The CDR3 bases are TGTGCCAGCAGCTTGACAGGGGGGCATTCACCCCTCCACTTT. This translates into CASSLTGGHSPLHF. Full variable domain (remainder filled in from reference TRBV7-9 and TRBJ1-6): DTGVSQNPRHKITKRGQNVTFRCDPISEHNRLYWYRQTLGQGPEFLTYFQNEAQLEKSRLLSDRFSAERPKGSFSTLEIQRTEQGDSAMYLCASSLTGGHSPLHFGNGTRLTVT.

This chain connects TRBV6-5 to TRBJ1-3; D gene uncertain. V was pared by 2 bases and J by 4 bases, with 9 bases between. Germline V CDR1 and CDR2: MNHEY, SVGAGI. CDR3 length equals 14 residues. This chain's CDR3 is CASSYQVPGNTIYF. The CDR3 DNA is TGTGCCAGCAGTTACCAGGTACCCGGAAACACCATATATTTT.

The J gene is TRBJ2-5, the V gene TRBV6-2 or TRBV6-3; D is undetermined. The germline gives CDR1 MNHEY, CDR2 SVGEGT. This CDR3 contains 17 residues. V lost 0 bases and J lost 1, with 15 bases in between. The CDR3 DNA is TGTGCCAGCAGTTACTCGGATGGGCTCACCTTCCAAGAGACCCAGTACTTC. Residues: CASSYSDGLTFQETQYF.

The rearrangement links TRBV2 to TRBJ1-6; 9 bases agree with TRBD1. V dropped 5 bases and J dropped 7; count of bases not matched to a gene: 3. The CDR3 loop spans 14 amino acids. Germline CDR1 SNHLY, CDR2 FYNNEI. This CDR3 reads CASSNGQGNSPLHF. The CDR3 bases are TGTGCCAGCAGTAATGGACAGGGGAATTCACCCCTCCACTTT. The complete variable domain, with remaining parts taken from reference TRBV2 and TRBJ1-6, reads EPEVTQTPSHQVTQMGQEVILRCVPISNHLYFYWYRQILGQKVEFLVSFYNNEISEKSEIFDDQFSVERPDGSNFTLKIRSTKLEDSAMYFCASSNGQGNSPLHFGNGTRLTVT.

This rearrangement joins TRBV5-1 to TRBJ2-3; 9 bases are shared with TRBD1. Germline V lookup: CDR1 SGHRS, CDR2 YFSETQ. The CDR3 is made up of 19 amino acids. Trimming cost V 0 bases and J 1 base; bases outside gene matches: 12. CDR3 DNA sequence: TGCGCCAGCAGCTTGGCGGGTGGCCTGGGACAGGGACGCACAGATACGCAGTATTTT. Its protein is CASSLAGGLGQGRTDTQYF.

The V gene is TRBV7-8, the J gene TRBJ1-4, with D possibly TRBD1 on 5 matching bases. The CDR3 consists of 14 residues. Trimming removed 5 bases at V and 8 bases at J, with 15 bases between. Germline values: CDR1 SGHVS, CDR2 FQNEAQ. The CDR3 sequence is CASSPGQMREKLFF. The CDR3 nucleotides read TGTGCCAGCAGCCCAGGGCAGATGAGGGAAAAACTGTTTTTT.

The chain combines TRBV4-3 with TRBJ2-5; D ambiguous. CDR3 size: 13 residues. The ends were cut back, 2 bases at V and 2 bases at J, with 6 bases in the middle. Looked up from germline, CDR1 is LGHNA and CDR2 is YSLEER. Here the CDR3 DNA reads TGCGCCAGCAGCCAACAGACACAAGAGACCCAGTACTTC. Its protein product is CASSQQTQETQYF.

The chain combines TRBV6-2 or TRBV6-3 with TRBJ2-6; TRBD1 matches at 7 bases. The CDR3 is 21 amino acids. Trimming cost V 2 bases and J 0 bases; bases outside gene matches: 16. Germline V gives CDR1 MNHEY, CDR2 SVGEGT. CDR3 bases: TGTGCCAGCAGTTACCGGAGTCGGACAGGTTGGAGTGCCTCTGGGGCCAACGTCCTGACTTTC. This translates into CASSYRSRTGWSASGANVLTF.

The rearrangement links TRBV5-8 to TRBJ2-3; TRBD1 matches 7 bases. The CDR3 spans 15 residues. V gave up 2 bases and J gave up 0 bases; unmatched junction bases: 3. In germline, CDR1 is SGHTS, CDR2 YDEGEE. CDR3 sequence: CASSLAGGSTDTQYF. The CDR3 nucleotides are TGTGCCAGCAGCTTAGCAGGGGGAAGCACAGATACGCAGTATTTT.

The genes are TRBV6-5 and TRBJ1-2; D unclear. CDR1 and CDR2 (germline): MNHEY, SVGAGI. Trimming took 0 bases from V and 1 from J, leaving 12 bases between them. This CDR3 comprises 16 residues. The CDR3 loop reads CASSYSIEGFNYGYTF. In nucleotides, the CDR3 is TGTGCCAGCAGTTACTCGATAGAGGGTTTTAACTATGGCTACACCTTC.

J is TRBJ2-7 and V is TRBV23-1; 7 bases are shared with TRBD1. TRBV23-1 is placed among ORFs of uncertain function. The CDR3 is made up of 16 amino acids. V trimming: 0 bases; J trimming: 4 bases; junction bases outside the gene matches: 9. Written as DNA, the CDR3 is TGCGCCAGCAGTCAATCCCACAGGGGCGAATCGTACGAGCAGTACTTC. It translates to CASSQSHRGESYEQYF.

This chain links TRBV3-1 (or the pseudogene TRBV3-2) with TRBJ1-1; 11 bases are a match to TRBD1. The germline V gene encodes CDR1 LGHDT and CDR2 YNNKEL (reference sequence). J gave up 8 bases and V 4 bases, and 6 bases lay outside the gene matches. CDR3 length: 14 amino acids. The CDR3 is CASSLGQGAKEAFF. CDR3 nucleotide sequence: TGTGCCAGCAGCCTCGGACAGGGGGCGAAGGAAGCTTTCTTT.

The chain uses TRBV27 and TRBJ2-1; D may be TRBD2 (6 bases). The CDR3 covers 16 residues. Trimming removed 5 bases from V and 0 bases from J, with 14 bases in between. CDR1 and CDR2 from the germline V gene are MNHEY and SMNVEV (reference sequence). CDR3 sequence reads: CASSRSGRRSYNEQFF. In DNA form, the CDR3 reads TGTGCCAGCAGTCGTAGCGGTCGCCGCTCCTACAATGAGCAGTTCTTC.

The CDR3: CASSLPLGQGAETQYF. The CDR3 DNA reads TGCGCCAGCAGCTTGCCCTTAGGACAGGGTGCAGAGACCCAGTACTTC. V and J are TRBV5-1 and TRBJ2-5, with 8 bases aligning to TRBD1. The CDR3 loop spans 16 amino acids. The germline V gene encodes CDR1 SGHRS and CDR2 YFSETQ. Unmatched junction bases numbered 9, after V lost 1 base and J lost 4 bases.